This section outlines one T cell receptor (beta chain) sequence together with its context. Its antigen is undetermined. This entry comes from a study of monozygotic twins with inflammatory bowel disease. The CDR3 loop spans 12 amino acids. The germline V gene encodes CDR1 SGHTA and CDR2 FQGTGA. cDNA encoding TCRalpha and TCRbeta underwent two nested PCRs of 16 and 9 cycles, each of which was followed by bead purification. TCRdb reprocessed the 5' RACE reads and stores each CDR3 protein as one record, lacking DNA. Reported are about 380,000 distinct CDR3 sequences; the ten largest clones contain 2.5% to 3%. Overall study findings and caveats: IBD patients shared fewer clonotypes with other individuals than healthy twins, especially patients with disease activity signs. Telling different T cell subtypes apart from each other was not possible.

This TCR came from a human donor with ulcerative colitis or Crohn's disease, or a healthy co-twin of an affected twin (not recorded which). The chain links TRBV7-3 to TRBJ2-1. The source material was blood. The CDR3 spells CASSLNFNEQFF. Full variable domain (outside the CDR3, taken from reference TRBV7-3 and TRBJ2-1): GAGVSQTPSNKVTEKGKYVELRCDPISGHTALYWYRQSLGQGPEFLIYFQGTGAADDSGLPNDRFFAVRPEGSVSTLKIQRTERGDSAVYLCASSLNFNEQFFGPGTRLTVL.